What follows are 6 T cell receptor beta chains derived from one specimen sequenced in a study of tumor-infiltrating lymphocytes in localized non-small cell lung cancer. Measured with immunoSEQ multiplex PCR; TCRdb has only the in-frame clones, and not every one. The sample yields roughly 14,000 clones, approximately 68% seen once. The source material was lung tumor tissue. All receptors derive from a human donor with non-small cell lung cancer.

This chain links TRBV4-1 with TRBJ2-1; perhaps TRBD2 as D (5 bases). V was clipped by 2 bases and J by 2 bases, with 10 bases between them. Germline lookup yields CDR1 MGHRA and CDR2 YSYEKL. The CDR3 spans 15 residues. The CDR3 loop reads CASSQLALTYNEQFF. The DNA for the CDR3 is TGCGCCAGCAGCCAACTAGCCTTGACCTACAATGAGCAGTTCTTC.

The chain carries TRBV25-1 and TRBJ1-5, with a weak D call TRBD1 (6 bases). CDR1 is MGHDK and CDR2 is SYGVNS in the germline V gene. The V end was cut by 3 bases, the J end by 8 bases, with 14 bases between. This CDR3 spans 14 amino acids. The CDR3 region is CASSDSEGGKPQHF. The CDR3, as DNA: TGTGCCAGCAGTGATTCCGAGGGGGGCAAGCCCCAGCATTTT.

The J gene is TRBJ2-5, the V gene TRBV27, with 7 bases that match TRBD1. The CDR3 covers 15 residues. CDR1 is MNHEY, CDR2 SMNVEV, per germline (reference sequence). Trimming cost V 2 bases and J 3 bases; bases outside gene matches: 6. The CDR3 reads CASSLGYRGKETQYF. The CDR3 DNA reads TGTGCCAGCAGTTTAGGGTACAGGGGCAAAGAGACCCAGTACTTC.

V usage is TRBV5-1 and J usage is TRBJ1-2; D remains ambiguous. V dropped 4 bases and J dropped 3 bases, with 10 bases sitting between them. From germline, CDR1 is SGHRS and CDR2 YFSETQ. This CDR3 contains 13 residues. DNA for the CDR3: TGCGCCAGCAGCCCTGGGGAGGACTATGGCTACACCTTC. Amino acid sequence: CASSPGEDYGYTF.

The rearrangement links TRBV5-1 to TRBJ1-4; TRBD1 might be the D (5 bases). Per germline, CDR1 SGHRS and CDR2 YFSETQ. This CDR3 region has 15 residues. Trimming pared 1 base from V and 4 bases from J, leaving 11 bases between. Here the CDR3 reads CASSLTGTFNEKLFF. The DNA for the CDR3 is TGCGCCAGCAGCTTGACCGGGACGTTTAATGAAAAACTGTTTTTT.

The genes are TRBV27 and TRBJ1-5; perhaps TRBD1 as D (6 bases). CDR1 is MNHEY and CDR2 is SMNVEV in the germline V gene (reference sequence). V was pared by 0 bases and J by 9 bases, with 9 bases between. The CDR3 runs to 13 residues. CDR3: CASSLSQGGPQHF. The CDR3 DNA sequence: TGTGCCAGCAGTTTATCTCAAGGGGGGCCCCAGCATTTT.